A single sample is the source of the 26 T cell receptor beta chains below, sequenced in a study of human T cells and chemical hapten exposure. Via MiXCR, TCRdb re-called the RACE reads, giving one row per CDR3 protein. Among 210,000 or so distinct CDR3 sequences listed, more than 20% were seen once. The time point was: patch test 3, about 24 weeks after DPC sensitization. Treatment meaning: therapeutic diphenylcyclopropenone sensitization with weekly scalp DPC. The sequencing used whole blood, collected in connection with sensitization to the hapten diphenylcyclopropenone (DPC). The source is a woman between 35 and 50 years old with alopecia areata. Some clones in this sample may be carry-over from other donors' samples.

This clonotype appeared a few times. The CDR3, as DNA: TGTGCCAGCAGCTCCTACCGCGCCTCTACAGAGCAGTACTTC. Its protein is CASSSYRASTEQYF. The chain has TRBV7-2 and TRBJ2-7; unclear D gene. Looked up from germline, CDR1 is SGHTA and CDR2 is FQGNSA. The V and J ends lost 4 bases and 7 bases respectively, with 17 bases between them. This CDR3 comprises 14 residues.

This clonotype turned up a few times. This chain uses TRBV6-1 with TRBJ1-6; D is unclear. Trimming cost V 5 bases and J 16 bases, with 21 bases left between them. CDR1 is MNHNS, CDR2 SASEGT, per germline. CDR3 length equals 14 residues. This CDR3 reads CASSNVISQQRLHF. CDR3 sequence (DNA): TGTGCCAGCAGTAACGTCATAAGCCAGCAGAGACTCCACTTT.

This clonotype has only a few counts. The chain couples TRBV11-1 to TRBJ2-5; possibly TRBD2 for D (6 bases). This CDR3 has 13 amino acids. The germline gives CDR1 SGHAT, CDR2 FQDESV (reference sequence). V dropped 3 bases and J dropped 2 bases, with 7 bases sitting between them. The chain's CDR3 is CASSLTSQETQYF. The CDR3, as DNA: TGTGCCAGCAGCTTGACTAGTCAAGAGACCCAGTACTTC.

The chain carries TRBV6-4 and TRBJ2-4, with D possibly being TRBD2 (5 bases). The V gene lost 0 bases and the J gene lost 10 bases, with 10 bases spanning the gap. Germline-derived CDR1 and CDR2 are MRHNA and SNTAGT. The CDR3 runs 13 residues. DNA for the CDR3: TGTGCCAGCAGTGACTCCGGAGGAGCTATTCAGTACTTC. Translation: CASSDSGGAIQYF.

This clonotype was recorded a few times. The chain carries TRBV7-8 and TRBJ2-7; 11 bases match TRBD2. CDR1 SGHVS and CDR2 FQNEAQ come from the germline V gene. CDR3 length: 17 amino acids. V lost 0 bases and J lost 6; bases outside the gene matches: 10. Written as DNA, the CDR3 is TGTGCCAGCAGCTTAGCTAGCGGGAGGGCCGGTGGGCGCGAGCAGTACTTC. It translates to CASSLASGRAGGREQYF.

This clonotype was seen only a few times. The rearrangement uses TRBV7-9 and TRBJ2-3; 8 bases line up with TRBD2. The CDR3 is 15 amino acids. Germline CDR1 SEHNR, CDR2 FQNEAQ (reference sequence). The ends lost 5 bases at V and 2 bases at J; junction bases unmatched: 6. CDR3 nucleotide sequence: TGTGCCAGCAGCCTGGGACTAGAGTACACAGATACGCAGTATTTT. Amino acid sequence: CASSLGLEYTDTQYF.

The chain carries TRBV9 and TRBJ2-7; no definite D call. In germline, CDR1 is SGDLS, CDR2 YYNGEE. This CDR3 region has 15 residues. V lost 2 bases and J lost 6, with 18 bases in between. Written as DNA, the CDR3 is TGTGCCAGCAGCGTGGACGGGCAGGCGACTCGCGAGCAGTACTTC. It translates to CASSVDGQATREQYF.

CDR3 nucleotide sequence: TGCAGTGCTAGAGAGACTGGCGCTGCTAACTATGGCTACACCTTC. This translates into CSARETGAANYGYTF. V is TRBV20-1 and J is TRBJ1-2; D call uncertain. CDR1 is DFQATT, CDR2 SNEGSKA, per germline (reference sequence). This CDR3 region has 15 residues. V was shortened by 0 bases and J by 0 bases, with 11 bases between the two germline ends.

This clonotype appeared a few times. For the CDR3, the DNA is TGCGCCAGCAGCCAAGATCCACGCGGGAGGGCCACAGATACGCAGTATTTT. This gives the protein CASSQDPRGRATDTQYF. The chain employs TRBV4-3 and TRBJ2-3, with TRBD2 matching 9 bases. The CDR3 is 17 residues long. Trimming at V came to 0 bases and at J to 2 bases, leaving 6 bases not matched to a gene. The germline V gene has CDR1 LGHNA and CDR2 YSLEER.

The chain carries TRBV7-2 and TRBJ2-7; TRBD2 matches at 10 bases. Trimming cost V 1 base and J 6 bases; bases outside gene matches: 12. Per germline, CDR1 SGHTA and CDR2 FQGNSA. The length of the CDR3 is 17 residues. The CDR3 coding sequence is TGTGCCAGCAGCTTAGAGGCTAGCGGGAGTATCGAGAGCGAGCAGTACTTC. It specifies CASSLEASGSIESEQYF.

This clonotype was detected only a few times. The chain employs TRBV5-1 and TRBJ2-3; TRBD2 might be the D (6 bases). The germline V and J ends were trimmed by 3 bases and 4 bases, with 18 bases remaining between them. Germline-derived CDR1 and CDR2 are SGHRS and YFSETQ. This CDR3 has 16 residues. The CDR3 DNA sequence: TGCGCCAGCAGCTCCCGTGGTAGCGGCCCGCCAGATACGCAGTATTTT. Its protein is CASSSRGSGPPDTQYF.

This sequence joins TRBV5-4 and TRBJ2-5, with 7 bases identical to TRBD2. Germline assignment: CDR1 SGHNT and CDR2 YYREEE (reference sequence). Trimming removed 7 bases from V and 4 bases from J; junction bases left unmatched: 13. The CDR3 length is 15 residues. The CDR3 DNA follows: TGTGCCAGCTCGCCGGAGGGAGGGCCAGGAGAGACCCAGTACTTC. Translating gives CASSPEGGPGETQYF.

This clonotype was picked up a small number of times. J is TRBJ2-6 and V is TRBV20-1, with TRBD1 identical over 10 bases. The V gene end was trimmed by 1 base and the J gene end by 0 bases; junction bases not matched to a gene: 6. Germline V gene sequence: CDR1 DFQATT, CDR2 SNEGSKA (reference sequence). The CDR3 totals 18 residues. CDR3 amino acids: CSARGRQGARSGANVLTF. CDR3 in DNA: TGCAGTGCTAGAGGACGACAGGGGGCTCGCTCTGGGGCCAACGTCCTGACTTTC.

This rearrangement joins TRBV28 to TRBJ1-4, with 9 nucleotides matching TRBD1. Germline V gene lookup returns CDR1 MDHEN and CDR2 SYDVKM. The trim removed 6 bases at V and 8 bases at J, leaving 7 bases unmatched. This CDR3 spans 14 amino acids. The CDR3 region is CASREDRGLEKLFF. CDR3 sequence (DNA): TGTGCCAGCAGGGAGGACAGGGGACTGGAAAAACTGTTTTTT.

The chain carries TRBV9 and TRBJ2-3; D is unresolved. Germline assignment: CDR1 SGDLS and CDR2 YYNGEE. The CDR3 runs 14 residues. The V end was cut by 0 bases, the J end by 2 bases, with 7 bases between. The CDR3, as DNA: TGTGCCAGCAGCGTAGAACCTTTCACAGATACGCAGTATTTT. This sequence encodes CASSVEPFTDTQYF.

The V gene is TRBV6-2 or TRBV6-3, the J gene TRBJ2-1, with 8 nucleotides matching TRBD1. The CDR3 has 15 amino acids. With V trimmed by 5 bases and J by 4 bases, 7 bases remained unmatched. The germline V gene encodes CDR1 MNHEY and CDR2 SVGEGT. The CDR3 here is CASSEGQGWYNEQFF. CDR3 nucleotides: TGTGCCAGCAGTGAAGGACAGGGTTGGTACAATGAGCAGTTCTTC.

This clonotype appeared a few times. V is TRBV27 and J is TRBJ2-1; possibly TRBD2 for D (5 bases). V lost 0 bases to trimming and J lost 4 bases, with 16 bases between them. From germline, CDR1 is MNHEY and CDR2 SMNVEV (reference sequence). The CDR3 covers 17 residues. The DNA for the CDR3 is TGTGCCAGCAGTTTATCGTCAGCGGAGAGGTCATACAATGAGCAGTTCTTC. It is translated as CASSLSSAERSYNEQFF.

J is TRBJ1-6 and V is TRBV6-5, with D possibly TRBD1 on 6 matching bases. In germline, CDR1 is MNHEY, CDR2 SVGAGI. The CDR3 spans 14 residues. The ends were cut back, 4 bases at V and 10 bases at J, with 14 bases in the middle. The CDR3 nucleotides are TGTGCCAGCAGTTCGGCCAGGGGAAGATCACCCCTCCACTTT. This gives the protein CASSSARGRSPLHF.

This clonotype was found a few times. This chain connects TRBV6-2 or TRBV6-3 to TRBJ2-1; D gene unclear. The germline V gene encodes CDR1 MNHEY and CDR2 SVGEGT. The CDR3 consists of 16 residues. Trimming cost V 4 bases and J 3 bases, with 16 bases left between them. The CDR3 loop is CASSSWGSQLYNEQFF. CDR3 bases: TGTGCCAGCAGTTCGTGGGGTAGCCAGCTCTACAATGAGCAGTTCTTC.

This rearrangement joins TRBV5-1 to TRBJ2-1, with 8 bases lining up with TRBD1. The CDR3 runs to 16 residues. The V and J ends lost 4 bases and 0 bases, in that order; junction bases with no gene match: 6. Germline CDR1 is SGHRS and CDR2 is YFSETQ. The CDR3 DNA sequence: TGCGCCAGCAGCGTAGGACAGGGCGGCTCCTACAATGAGCAGTTCTTC. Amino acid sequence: CASSVGQGGSYNEQFF.

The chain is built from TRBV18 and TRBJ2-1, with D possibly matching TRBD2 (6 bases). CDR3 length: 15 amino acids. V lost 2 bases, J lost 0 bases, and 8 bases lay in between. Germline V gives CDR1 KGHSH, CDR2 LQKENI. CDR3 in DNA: TGTGCCAGCTCACCAATCGGGAGCTCCTACAATGAGCAGTTCTTC. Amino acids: CASSPIGSSYNEQFF.

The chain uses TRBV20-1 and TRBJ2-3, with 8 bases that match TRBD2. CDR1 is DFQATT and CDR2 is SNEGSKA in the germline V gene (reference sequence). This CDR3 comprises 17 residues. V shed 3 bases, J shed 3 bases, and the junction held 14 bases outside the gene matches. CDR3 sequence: CSASGRAGTSETDTQYF. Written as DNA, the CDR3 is TGCAGTGCTAGCGGGAGGGCCGGAACTTCCGAAACAGATACGCAGTATTTT.

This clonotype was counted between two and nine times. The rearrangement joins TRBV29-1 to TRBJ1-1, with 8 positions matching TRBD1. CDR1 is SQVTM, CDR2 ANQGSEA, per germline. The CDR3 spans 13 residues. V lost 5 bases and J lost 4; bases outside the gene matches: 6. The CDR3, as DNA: TGCAGCGTTCTGACAGGGGTGGGCACTGAAGCTTTCTTT. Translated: CSVLTGVGTEAFF.

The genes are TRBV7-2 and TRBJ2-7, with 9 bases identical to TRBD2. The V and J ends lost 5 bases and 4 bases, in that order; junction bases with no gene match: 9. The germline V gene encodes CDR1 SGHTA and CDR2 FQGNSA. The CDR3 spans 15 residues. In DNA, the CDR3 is TGTGCCAGCAGCCCTAGCGGGACGGGGGGGTACGAGCAGTACTTC. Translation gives CASSPSGTGGYEQYF.

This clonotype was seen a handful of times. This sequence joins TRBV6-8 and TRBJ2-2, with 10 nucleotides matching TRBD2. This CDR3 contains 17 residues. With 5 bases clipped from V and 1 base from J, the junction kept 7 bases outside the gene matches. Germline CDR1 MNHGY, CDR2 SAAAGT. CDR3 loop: CASSPTSGRENTGELFF. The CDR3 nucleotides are TGTGCCAGCAGTCCAACGAGCGGGAGGGAGAACACCGGGGAGCTGTTTTTT.

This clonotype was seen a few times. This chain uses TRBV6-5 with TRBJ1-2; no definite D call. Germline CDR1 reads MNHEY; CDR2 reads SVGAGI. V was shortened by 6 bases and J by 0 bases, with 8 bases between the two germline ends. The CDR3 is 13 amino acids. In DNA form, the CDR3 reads TGTGCCAGCAGGAGGACGGCTAACTATGGCTACACCTTC. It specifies CASRRTANYGYTF.